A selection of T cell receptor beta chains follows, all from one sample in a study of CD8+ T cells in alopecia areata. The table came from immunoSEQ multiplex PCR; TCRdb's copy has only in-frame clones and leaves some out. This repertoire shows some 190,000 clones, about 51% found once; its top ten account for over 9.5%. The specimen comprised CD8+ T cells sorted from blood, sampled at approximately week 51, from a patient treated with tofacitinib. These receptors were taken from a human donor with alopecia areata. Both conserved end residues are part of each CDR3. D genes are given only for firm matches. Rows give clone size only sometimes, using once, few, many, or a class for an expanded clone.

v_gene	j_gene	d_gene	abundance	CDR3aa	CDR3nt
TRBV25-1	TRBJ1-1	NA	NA	CASSAGLNTEAFF	TGTGCCAGCAGTGCTGGGTTGAACACTGAAGCTTTCTTT
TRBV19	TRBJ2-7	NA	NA	CASSTDYEQYF	TGTGCCAGTAGTACAGATTACGAGCAGTACTTC
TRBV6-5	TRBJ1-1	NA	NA	CASSSRGNNEAFF	TGTGCCAGCAGCTCCCGGGGGAACAATGAAGCTTTCTTT
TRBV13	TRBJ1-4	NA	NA	CASSFGTTNEKLFF	TGTGCCAGCAGCTTTGGGACAACTAATGAAAAACTGTTTTTT
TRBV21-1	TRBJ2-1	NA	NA	CAPPGLAPDEQFF	TGTGCTCCACCGGGACTAGCTCCCGATGAGCAGTTCTTC
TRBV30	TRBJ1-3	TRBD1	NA	CAWTRDRGDTIYF	TGTGCCTGGACCCGGGACAGGGGTGACACCATATATTTT
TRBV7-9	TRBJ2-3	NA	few	CASSLDNSDTQYF	TGTGCCAGCAGCTTAGACAATTCGGATACGCAGTATTTT
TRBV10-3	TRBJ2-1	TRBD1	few	CAISGTGGYNEQFF	TGTGCCATCAGTGGGACAGGCGGGTACAATGAGCAGTTCTTC
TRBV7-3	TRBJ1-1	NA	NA	CASSRWFGTEAFF	TGTGCCAGCAGCCGATGGTTTGGCACTGAAGCTTTCTTT
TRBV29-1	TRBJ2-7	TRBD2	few	CSVRGGSGSWSPYEQYF	TGCAGCGTCCGAGGAGGTAGCGGGAGCTGGTCCCCCTACGAGCAGTACTTC
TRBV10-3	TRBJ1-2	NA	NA	CAISESRQGLSSTIGYTF	TGTGCCATCAGTGAGTCTCGCCAGGGGCTGTCTTCTACTATTGGCTACACCTTC
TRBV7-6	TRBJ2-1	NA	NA	CASSLNGGTYNEQFF	TGTGCCAGCAGCTTAAACGGGGGCACCTACAATGAGCAGTTCTTC
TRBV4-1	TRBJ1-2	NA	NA	CASSHGGPGYGYTF	TGCGCCAGCAGCCATGGGGGGCCGGGCTATGGCTACACCTTC
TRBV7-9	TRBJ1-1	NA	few	CASSSQGGGAEAFF	TGTGCCAGCAGCTCCCAGGGTGGGGGGGCTGAAGCTTTCTTT
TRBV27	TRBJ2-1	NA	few	CASGDYEQFF	TGTGCCAGCGGCGACTATGAGCAGTTCTTC
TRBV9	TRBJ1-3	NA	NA	CASSPRPGGSSGNTIYF	TGTGCCAGCAGCCCCCGCCCGGGCGGCAGCTCTGGAAACACCATATATTTT
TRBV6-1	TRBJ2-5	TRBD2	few	CASSELAGEGETQYF	TGTGCCAGCAGTGAACTAGCGGGGGAGGGAGAGACCCAGTACTTC
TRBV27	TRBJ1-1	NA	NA	CASSPLEDTEAFF	TGTGCCAGCAGTCCTTTGGAGGACACTGAAGCTTTCTTT
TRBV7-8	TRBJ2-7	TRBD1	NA	CASSFKWRQGAGEQYF	TGTGCCAGCAGCTTTAAGTGGAGACAGGGGGCTGGTGAGCAGTACTTC
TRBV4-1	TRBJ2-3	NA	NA	CASSQEEGQVMDTQYF	TGCGCCAGCAGCCAAGAAGAGGGACAAGTAATGGATACGCAGTATTTT
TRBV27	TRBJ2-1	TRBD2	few	CASSPRVSGASGYNEQFF	TGTGCCAGCAGTCCCCGAGTTAGCGGGGCCTCAGGGTACAATGAGCAGTTCTTC
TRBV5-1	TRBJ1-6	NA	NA	CASSLEPRGRNSPLHF	TGCGCCAGCAGCTTGGAACCTCGAGGGCGTAATTCACCCCTCCACTTT
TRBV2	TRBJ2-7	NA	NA	CASRLRDGYEQYF	TGTGCCAGCAGGCTTCGAGACGGCTACGAGCAGTACTTC
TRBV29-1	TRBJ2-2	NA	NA	CSVVRGAGELFF	TGCAGCGTTGTGAGGGGGGCCGGGGAGCTGTTTTTT
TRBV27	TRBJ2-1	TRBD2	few	CASSFSGGTYNEQFF	TGTGCCAGCAGTTTTAGCGGGGGGACCTACAATGAGCAGTTCTTC
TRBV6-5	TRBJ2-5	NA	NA	CASSYGGETQYF	TGTGCCAGCAGTTATGGGGGGGAGACCCAGTACTTC
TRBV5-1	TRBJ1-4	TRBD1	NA	CASSFDRGHEKLFF	TGCGCCAGCAGCTTCGACAGGGGGCATGAAAAACTGTTTTTT
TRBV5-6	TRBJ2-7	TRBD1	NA	CASSLQGTGTYEQYF	TGTGCCAGCAGCCTGCAGGGGACAGGGACCTACGAGCAGTACTTC
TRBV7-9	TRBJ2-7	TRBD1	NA	CASSLEDRVALSYEQYF	TGTGCCAGCAGCTTAGAGGACAGGGTGGCCTTGAGCTACGAGCAGTACTTC
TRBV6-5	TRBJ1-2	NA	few	CASRWVDGYTF	TGTGCCAGCAGATGGGTTGATGGCTACACCTTC
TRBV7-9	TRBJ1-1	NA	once	CASSLGGTGTEAFF	TGTGCCAGCAGCTTGGGGGGTACGGGCACTGAAGCTTTCTTT
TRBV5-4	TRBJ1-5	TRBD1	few	CASSPDRGPNQPQHF	TGTGCCAGCAGTCCGGACAGGGGGCCTAATCAGCCCCAGCATTTT
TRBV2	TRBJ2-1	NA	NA	CASTRGTGDEQFF	TGTGCCAGTACTAGGGGTACGGGAGATGAGCAGTTCTTC
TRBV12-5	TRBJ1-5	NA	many	CASASPEAGDQPQHF	TGTGCTAGTGCCTCACCCGAGGCAGGGGATCAGCCCCAGCATTTT
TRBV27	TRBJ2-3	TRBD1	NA	CASTKTGATDTQYF	TGTGCCAGCACCAAGACAGGGGCGACAGATACGCAGTATTTT
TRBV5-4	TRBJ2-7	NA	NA	CASSLDGDEQYF	TGTGCCAGCAGCCTGGACGGAGACGAGCAGTACTTC
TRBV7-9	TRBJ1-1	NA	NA	CASSLLSTRHTEAFF	TGTGCCAGCAGCTTACTGTCAACCCGGCACACTGAAGCTTTCTTT
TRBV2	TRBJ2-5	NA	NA	CASLGTRETQYF	TGTGCCAGCCTCGGGACCAGGGAGACCCAGTACTTC
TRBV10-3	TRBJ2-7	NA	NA	CAIKSIAFEQYF	TGTGCCATCAAATCAATAGCCTTCGAGCAGTACTTC
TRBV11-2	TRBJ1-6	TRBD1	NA	CASKQGARSPLHF	TGTGCCAGCAAACAGGGGGCACGTTCACCCCTCCACTTT
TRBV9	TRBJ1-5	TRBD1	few	CASSPDRVTDQPQHF	TGTGCCAGCAGCCCCGACAGGGTTACGGATCAGCCCCAGCATTTT
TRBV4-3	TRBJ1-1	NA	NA	CASSQLQGAQRNTEAFF	TGCGCCAGCAGCCAACTACAGGGTGCCCAGAGGAACACTGAAGCTTTCTTT
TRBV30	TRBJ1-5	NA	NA	CAWDDGSNQPQHF	TGTGCCTGGGACGACGGTAGCAATCAGCCCCAGCATTTT
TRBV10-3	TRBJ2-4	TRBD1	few	CAISESSRQGAAQYF	TGTGCCATCAGTGAGTCTTCCAGGCAGGGGGCGGCTCAGTACTTC
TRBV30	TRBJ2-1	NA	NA	CAWSHTSRNEQFF	TGTGCCTGGAGTCACACTAGCCGGAATGAGCAGTTCTTC
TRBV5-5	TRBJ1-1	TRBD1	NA	CASSWAEQGGSTEAFF	TGTGCCAGCAGCTGGGCGGAGCAGGGGGGTAGCACTGAAGCTTTCTTT
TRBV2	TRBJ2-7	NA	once	CASSLGYEQYF	TGTGCCAGCAGTCTTGGGTACGAGCAGTACTTC
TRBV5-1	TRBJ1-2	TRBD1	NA	CASSLSRTGGAGGYTF	TGCGCCAGCAGCTTAAGTCGGACAGGGGGCGCCGGTGGCTACACCTTC
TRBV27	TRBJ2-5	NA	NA	CASSPIGGRETQYF	TGTGCCAGCAGTCCGATCGGGGGGCGAGAGACCCAGTACTTC
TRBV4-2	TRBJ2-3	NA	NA	CASSQDGAGATDTQYF	TGTGCCAGCAGCCAAGATGGCGCGGGCGCCACAGATACGCAGTATTTT
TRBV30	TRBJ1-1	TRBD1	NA	CAWGTGGVGAFF	TGTGCCTGGGGGACAGGGGGTGTCGGAGCTTTCTTT
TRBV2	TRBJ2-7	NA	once	CASSDIWTETYEQYF	TGTGCCAGCAGTGATATTTGGACAGAGACCTACGAGCAGTACTTC
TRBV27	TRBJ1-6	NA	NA	CASRHTGSGSPLHF	TGTGCCAGCAGGCATACCGGCAGCGGTTCACCCCTCCACTTT
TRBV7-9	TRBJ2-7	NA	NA	CASSLAQGGIDYEQYF	TGTGCCAGCAGCTTAGCGCAAGGGGGTATCGACTACGAGCAGTACTTC